These 27 T cell receptor beta chains came from one sample sequenced in a study of shared clonotypes between healthy human individuals. TCRdb keeps only in-frame clones here, not all; method: immunoSEQ multiplex PCR. The data hold 2,100,000 or so clones, with around 95% observed a single time. Sequencing input: naive CD4+ T cells sorted from blood. The subset was: CD45RA+ positively selected. Receptors were obtained from a man younger than 35 in good health.

This chain connects TRBV9 to TRBJ2-7; no reliable D call. CDR3 length: 14 residues. Germline V gene data show CDR1 as SGDLS and CDR2 as YYNGEE. The ends were cut back, 0 bases at V and 2 bases at J, with 9 bases in the middle. CDR3 sequence reads: CASSVAGNPYEQYF. The CDR3 DNA follows: TGTGCCAGCAGCGTAGCAGGAAATCCCTACGAGCAGTACTTC.

The rearrangement joins TRBV9 to TRBJ1-2; D possibly corresponds to TRBD1 (6 bases). The CDR3 consists of 13 residues. Germline assignment: CDR1 SGDLS and CDR2 YYNGEE. Trimming stripped 3 bases from V and 0 bases from J, with 6 bases between. In nucleotides, the CDR3 is TGTGCCAGCAGCGGACAGGCTAACTATGGCTACACCTTC. Amino acids: CASSGQANYGYTF.

The V call is TRBV29-1, the J call TRBJ2-5, with D perhaps matching TRBD1 (6 bases). Trimming cost V 3 bases and J 6 bases, with 14 bases left between them. The germline V gene encodes CDR1 SQVTM and CDR2 ANQGSEA. This CDR3 region has 13 residues. Here the CDR3 DNA reads TGCAGCGTTGATCTGCAGGGGTGGCAGACCCAGTACTTC. Translated, it gives CSVDLQGWQTQYF.

The gene calls are TRBV30 and TRBJ1-1, with unresolved D. CDR3 length equals 15 residues. CDR1 and CDR2 from the germline V gene are GTSNPN and SVGIG (reference sequence). Trimming took off 0 bases at V and 0 bases at J, with 11 bases between the two ends. This CDR3 is CAWSVPGSMNTEAFF. The CDR3 DNA sequence: TGTGCCTGGAGTGTACCCGGGTCTATGAACACTGAAGCTTTCTTT.

The chain has TRBV11-2 and TRBJ2-7, with 12 bases aligning to TRBD1. Germline V gives CDR1 SGHAT, CDR2 FQNNGV. The CDR3 length is 17 residues. Unmatched junction bases numbered 9, after V lost 1 base and J lost 5 bases. The CDR3 nucleotides read TGTGCCAGCAGCTTAGGAACCGGGACAGGGGGCTTGAACGAGCAGTACTTC. As protein: CASSLGTGTGGLNEQYF.

J is TRBJ1-1 and V is TRBV6-6; D unclear. Germline CDR1 reads MNHNY; CDR2 reads SVGAGI (reference sequence). This CDR3 is 14 amino acids long. Trimming removed 5 bases at V and 5 bases at J, with 15 bases between. The CDR3 is CASSVRRAATEAFF. The CDR3 region has the DNA TGTGCCAGCAGTGTCCGAAGGGCGGCGACTGAAGCTTTCTTT.

Details on this clone: This same CDR3 is encoded by further DNA sequences in the sample. The gene calls are TRBV12-5 and TRBJ2-2, with 9 nucleotides matching TRBD1. This CDR3 comprises 15 residues. Germline loops: CDR1 LGHNT, CDR2 FRNRAP. V dropped 1 base and J dropped 5; count of bases not matched to a gene: 2. The CDR3 nucleotides read TGTGCTAGTGGTTTGGGACAGGGGGTAACCGGGGAGCTGTTTTTT. Amino acids: CASGLGQGVTGELFF.

The DNA for the CDR3 is TGTGCCAGCAGCCAGGCCGGGACAGGGGGCCAAGAGACCCAGTACTTC. Translation gives CASSQAGTGGQETQYF. The rearrangement links TRBV5-6 to TRBJ2-5; 11 nucleotides align to TRBD1. The CDR3 is made up of 16 amino acids. V lost 4 bases to trimming and J lost 1 base; unmatched junction nucleotides: 6. CDR1 is SGHDT and CDR2 is YYEEEE in the germline V gene.

The chain couples TRBV30 to TRBJ2-1; 7 bases are a match to TRBD1. Trimming at V came to 2 bases and at J to 5 bases, leaving 9 bases not matched to a gene. The CDR3 extends over 15 amino acids. CDR1 and CDR2 (germline): GTSNPN, SVGIG (reference sequence). In DNA form, the CDR3 reads TGTGCCTGGAGTAGTGTCCAGGGGGTACACAATGAGCAGTTCTTC. Protein: CAWSSVQGVHNEQFF.

Only one count was recorded for this clone. The chain is built from TRBV4-3 and TRBJ1-6; D remains ambiguous. Between the trimmed V and J ends, which lost 4 bases and 0 bases, there was a span of 10 bases. The CDR3 contains 16 residues. The germline V gene encodes CDR1 LGHNA and CDR2 YSLEER. This CDR3 is CASSLSISSYNSPLHF. The CDR3 nucleotides read TGCGCCAGCAGCCTGAGTATTAGCTCCTATAATTCACCCCTCCACTTT.

The chain employs TRBV6-1 and TRBJ1-3; D unresolved. Trimming cost V 2 bases and J 0 bases, with 8 bases left between them. Germline V gene lookup returns CDR1 MNHNS and CDR2 SASEGT. The CDR3 runs to 15 residues. The CDR3, as DNA: TGTGCCAGCAGTGAAAGCGGGTTCTCTGGAAACACCATATATTTT. This encodes CASSESGFSGNTIYF.

About this clone: Other DNA sequences within the sample encode an identical CDR3. The genes are TRBV18 and TRBJ1-4; 7 bases are a match to TRBD1. The CDR3 extends over 14 amino acids. Per the germline V gene, CDR1 is KGHSH and CDR2 is LQKENI. Trimming took 3 bases from V and 8 from J; bases not matched to a gene: 6. The DNA for the CDR3 is TGTGCCAGCTCACCTCCGACAGGGTCGGAAAAACTGTTTTTT. It yields the protein CASSPPTGSEKLFF.

V usage is TRBV6-5 and J usage is TRBJ2-3; 7 bases match TRBD1. The V gene's germline CDR1 is MNHEY and CDR2 SVGAGI. There are 14 residues in the CDR3. The junction had 8 bases not matched to a gene; V was cut back by 5 bases and J by 6 bases. The chain's CDR3 is CASSRDSLRDTQYF. DNA for the CDR3: TGTGCCAGCAGTCGGGACAGCCTAAGGGATACGCAGTATTTT.

Notes on this clone: Other nucleotide sequences in the sample specify the same CDR3. The chain carries TRBV19 and TRBJ2-2; D is perhaps TRBD2 (6 bases). The CDR3 extends over 14 amino acids. V lost 3 bases, J lost 4 bases, and 9 bases lay in between. From germline, CDR1 is LNHDA and CDR2 SQIVND (reference sequence). The CDR3 here is CASSIRGGTGELFF. The CDR3, as DNA: TGTGCCAGTAGTATCCGGGGAGGCACCGGGGAGCTGTTTTTT.

The chain carries TRBV5-1 and TRBJ2-1, with 7 bases identical to TRBD2. This CDR3 has 17 residues. The germline CDR1 and CDR2 sequences are SGHRS and YFSETQ. With V trimmed by 3 bases and J by 12 bases, 21 bases remained unmatched. For the CDR3, the DNA is TGCGCCAGCAGCTCGGGGGGAGTAGTGCTCTCCGGGACCGCGCAGTTCTTC. Translation: CASSSGGVVLSGTAQFF.

The genes are TRBV7-8 and TRBJ2-3; 9 nucleotides align to TRBD2. The CDR3 spans 17 residues. Trimming at V came to 5 bases and at J to 1 base, leaving 10 bases not matched to a gene. Germline V lookup: CDR1 SGHVS, CDR2 FQNEAQ. The CDR3 is CASSQRLAGLGTDTQYF. CDR3 nucleotide sequence: TGTGCCAGCAGCCAAAGGCTAGCGGGACTGGGCACAGATACGCAGTATTTT. The whole variable domain, filled in from reference TRBV7-8 and TRBJ2-3, reads GAGVSQSPRYKVAKRGQDVALRCDPISGHVSLFWYQQALGQGPEFLTYFQNEAQLDKSGLPSDRFFAERPEGSVSTLKIQRTQQEDSAVYLCASSQRLAGLGTDTQYFGPGTRLTVL.

The V call is TRBV5-1, the J call TRBJ2-3; tentative D call: TRBD2 (6 bases). The length of the CDR3 is 14 residues. Germline V gives CDR1 SGHRS, CDR2 YFSETQ. The germline V and J ends were trimmed by 2 bases and 4 bases, with 11 bases remaining between them. The CDR3 DNA reads TGCGCCAGCAGCTTCGGCGGGGATCCAGATACGCAGTATTTT. Translating it yields CASSFGGDPDTQYF.

V gene TRBV30 combines with J gene TRBJ1-4, with D possibly being TRBD1 (5 bases). The CDR3 length is 13 residues. V was pared by 6 bases and J by 8 bases, with 16 bases between. Germline CDR1 reads GTSNPN; CDR2 reads SVGIG (reference sequence). The CDR3 nucleotides are TGTGCCTGCAAAGGGGAGGGCAACGAAAAACTGTTTTTT. Translating it yields CACKGEGNEKLFF.

The rearrangement uses TRBV7-2 and TRBJ2-7; no clear D. This CDR3 has 13 residues. Deletions cut 7 bases from V and 1 base from J, with 11 bases between. CDR1 and CDR2 (germline): SGHTA, FQGNSA. CDR3 residues: CASNPGLSYEQYF. The DNA for the CDR3 is TGTGCCAGCAATCCGGGCCTTTCCTACGAGCAGTACTTC. Drawing the rest from reference TRBV7-2 and TRBJ2-7, the complete variable domain is GAGVSQSPSNKVTEKGKDVELRCDPISGHTALYWYRQSLGQGLEFLIYFQGNSAPDKSGLPSDRFSAERTGGSVSTLTIQRTQQEDSAVYLCASNPGLSYEQYFGPGTRLTVT.

The chain joins TRBV30 to TRBJ2-3, with TRBD2 matching 10 bases. V shed 4 bases, J shed 7 bases, and the junction held 14 bases outside the gene matches. The CDR3 covers 16 residues. CDR1 GTSNPN and CDR2 SVGIG come from the germline V gene (reference sequence). The CDR3 protein is CAWIQQSGRARNTQYF. DNA of the CDR3: TGTGCCTGGATACAACAAAGCGGGAGGGCCAGGAATACGCAGTATTTT.

V is TRBV18 and J is TRBJ2-3; unclear D gene. Trimming stripped 2 bases from V and 1 base from J, with 13 bases between. CDR3 size: 16 residues. CDR1 is KGHSH and CDR2 is LQKENI in the germline V gene. The CDR3 here is CASSPEKAGRTDTQYF. The CDR3 DNA follows: TGTGCCAGCTCACCAGAAAAGGCAGGCCGCACAGATACGCAGTATTTT.

Turning to this clone: In the same sample, other DNA sequences code for this CDR3. The rearrangement uses TRBV6-1 and TRBJ2-3; TRBD2 matches at 7 bases. The trim removed 8 bases at V and 2 bases at J, leaving 4 bases unmatched. The CDR3 is 13 amino acids. From germline, CDR1 is MNHNS and CDR2 SASEGT. DNA of the CDR3: TGTGCCAGCTCTAGCGGACTCACAGATACGCAGTATTTT. It yields the protein CASSSGLTDTQYF.

V usage is TRBV30 and J usage is TRBJ1-3; D not resolved. Germline assignment: CDR1 GTSNPN and CDR2 SVGIG (reference sequence). The CDR3 covers 16 residues. Between the trimmed V and J ends, which lost 3 bases and 1 base, there was a span of 16 bases. As DNA, the CDR3 is TGTGCCTGGAGAAAGGCGGGGTACCTATCTGGAAACACCATATATTTT. Its protein is CAWRKAGYLSGNTIYF.

V is TRBV2 and J is TRBJ2-7; D is ambiguous. Germline V gives CDR1 SNHLY, CDR2 FYNNEI. This CDR3 has 11 amino acids. V dropped 7 bases and J dropped 3 bases, with 7 bases sitting between them. The CDR3 region is CASNRIYEQYF. Written as DNA, the CDR3 is TGTGCCAGCAATCGAATCTACGAGCAGTACTTC. The whole variable domain, remainder taken from reference TRBV2 and TRBJ2-7, is EPEVTQTPSHQVTQMGQEVILRCVPISNHLYFYWYRQILGQKVEFLVSFYNNEISEKSEIFDDQFSVERPDGSNFTLKIRSTKLEDSAMYFCASNRIYEQYFGPGTRLTVT.

This clone appeared a single time. The rearrangement joins TRBV27 to TRBJ1-5; 8 bases align to TRBD1. V trimming: 2 bases; J trimming: 0 bases; junction bases outside the gene matches: 3. There are 16 residues in the CDR3. CDR1 and CDR2 (germline): MNHEY, SMNVEV (reference sequence). The CDR3 DNA reads TGTGCCAGCAGTTTAGGGACAGGACGTAGCAATCAGCCCCAGCATTTT. Translated: CASSLGTGRSNQPQHF.

For this clone: Other DNA sequences in this sample translate to the same CDR3. This rearrangement joins TRBV6-5 to TRBJ1-5; unclear D gene. The germline gives CDR1 MNHEY, CDR2 SVGAGI. The CDR3 sequence is 13 residues long. Deletions cut 0 bases from V and 7 bases from J, with 7 bases between. The CDR3 loop reads CASSYSSLQPQHF. The CDR3 DNA sequence: TGTGCCAGCAGTTACTCGAGCTTGCAGCCCCAGCATTTT.

This chain joins TRBV7-9 and TRBJ2-1, with TRBD1 identical over 9 bases. CDR1 is SEHNR and CDR2 is FQNEAQ in the germline V gene (reference sequence). The ends lost 3 bases at V and 4 bases at J; junction bases unmatched: 4. CDR3 size: 15 residues. CDR3 region: CASSFGDRDYNEQFF. In nucleotides, the CDR3 is TGTGCCAGCAGCTTTGGGGACAGGGATTACAATGAGCAGTTCTTC.